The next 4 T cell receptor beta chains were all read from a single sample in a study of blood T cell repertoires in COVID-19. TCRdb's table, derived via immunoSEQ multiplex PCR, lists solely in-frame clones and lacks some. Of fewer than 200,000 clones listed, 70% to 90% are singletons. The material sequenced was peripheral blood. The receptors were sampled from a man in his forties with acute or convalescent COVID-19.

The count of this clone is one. The CDR3 coding sequence is TGTGCCAGCACCGCAAAGGGGCTGGGCACCGGGGAGCTGTTTTTT. It specifies CASTAKGLGTGELFF. V usage is TRBV7-2 and J usage is TRBJ2-2; D may be TRBD1 (5 bases). This CDR3 region has 15 residues. V lost 7 bases to trimming and J lost 4 bases, with 16 bases between them. Per germline, CDR1 SGHTA and CDR2 FQGNSA.

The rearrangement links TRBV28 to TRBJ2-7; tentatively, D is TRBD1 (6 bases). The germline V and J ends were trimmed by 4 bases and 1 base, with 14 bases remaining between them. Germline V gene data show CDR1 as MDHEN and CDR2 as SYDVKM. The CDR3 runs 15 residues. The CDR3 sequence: CASSSQTGQSYEQYF. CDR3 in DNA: TGTGCCAGCAGTTCCCAGACAGGACAGTCCTACGAGCAGTACTTC.

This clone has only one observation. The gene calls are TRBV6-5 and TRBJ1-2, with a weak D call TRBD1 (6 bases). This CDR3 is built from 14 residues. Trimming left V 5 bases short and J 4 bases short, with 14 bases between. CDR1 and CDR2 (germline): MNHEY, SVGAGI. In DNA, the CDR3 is TGTGCCAGCAGTCGCCGAGGGGGTGGCTATGGCTACACCTTC. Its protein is CASSRRGGGYGYTF.

The CDR3 loop reads CASSQTGIRGGNYGYTF. The CDR3 nucleotides are TGTGCCAGCAGCCAGACCGGGATAAGGGGAGGGAACTATGGCTACACCTTC. The chain recombines TRBV5-6 with TRBJ1-2; weak D call: TRBD1 (5 bases). The CDR3 contains 17 residues. Germline CDR1 SGHDT, CDR2 YYEEEE. V was shortened by 4 bases and J by 2 bases, with 21 bases between the two germline ends.